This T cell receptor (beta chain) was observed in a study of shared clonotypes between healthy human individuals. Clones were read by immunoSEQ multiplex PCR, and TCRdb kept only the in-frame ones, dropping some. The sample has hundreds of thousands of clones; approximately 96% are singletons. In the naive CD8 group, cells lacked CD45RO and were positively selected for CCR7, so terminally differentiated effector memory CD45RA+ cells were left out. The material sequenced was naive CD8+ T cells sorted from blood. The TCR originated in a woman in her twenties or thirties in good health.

The DNA for the CDR3 is TGTGCCAGCAGCCCGACGGACTATCAAGCAGATACGCAGTATTTT. Its translation: CASSPTDYQADTQYF. This chain joins TRBV7-9 and TRBJ2-3, with D tentatively TRBD2 (6 bases). This CDR3 region has 15 residues. Germline lookup yields CDR1 SEHNR and CDR2 FQNEAQ (reference sequence). V shed 5 bases and J shed 4 bases, with 16 bases lying between them.